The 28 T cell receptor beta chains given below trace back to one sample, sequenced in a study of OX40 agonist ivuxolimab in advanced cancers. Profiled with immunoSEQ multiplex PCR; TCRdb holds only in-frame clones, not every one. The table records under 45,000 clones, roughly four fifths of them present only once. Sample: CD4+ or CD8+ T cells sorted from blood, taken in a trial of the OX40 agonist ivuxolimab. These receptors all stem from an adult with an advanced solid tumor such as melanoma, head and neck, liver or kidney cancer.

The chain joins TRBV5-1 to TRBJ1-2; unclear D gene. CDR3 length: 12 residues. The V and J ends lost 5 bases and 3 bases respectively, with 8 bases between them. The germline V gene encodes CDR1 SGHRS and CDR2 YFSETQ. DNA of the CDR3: TGCGCCAGCAGGGACGGGTACTATGGCTACACCTTC. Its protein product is CASRDGYYGYTF.

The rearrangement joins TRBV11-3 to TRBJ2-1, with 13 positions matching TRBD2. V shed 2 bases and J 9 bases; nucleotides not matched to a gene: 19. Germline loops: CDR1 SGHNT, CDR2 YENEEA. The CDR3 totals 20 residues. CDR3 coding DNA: TGTGCCAGCAGCTTAACTAGCGGGAGGGCCGTACGGAGTTTTGTTCCTGAGCAGTTCTTC. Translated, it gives CASSLTSGRAVRSFVPEQFF.

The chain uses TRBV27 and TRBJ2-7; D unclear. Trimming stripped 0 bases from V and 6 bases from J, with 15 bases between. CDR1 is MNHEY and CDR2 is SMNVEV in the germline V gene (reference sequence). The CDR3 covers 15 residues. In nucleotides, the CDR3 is TGTGCCAGCAGTTTATCGGGCATGGAACAATCCGAGCAGTACTTC. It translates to CASSLSGMEQSEQYF.

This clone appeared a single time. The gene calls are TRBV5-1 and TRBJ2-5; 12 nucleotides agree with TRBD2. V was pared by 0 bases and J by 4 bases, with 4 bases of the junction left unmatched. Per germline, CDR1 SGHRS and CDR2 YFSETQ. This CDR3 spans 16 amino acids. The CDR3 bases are TGCGCCAGCAGCTTGGCTAGCGGGAGGGCCCCAGAGACCCAGTACTTC. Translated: CASSLASGRAPETQYF.

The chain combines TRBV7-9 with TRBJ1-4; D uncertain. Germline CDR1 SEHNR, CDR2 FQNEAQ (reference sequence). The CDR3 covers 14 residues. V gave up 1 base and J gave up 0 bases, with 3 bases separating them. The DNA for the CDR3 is TGTGCCAGCAGCTTAGGAGCAACTAATGAAAAACTGTTTTTT. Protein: CASSLGATNEKLFF.

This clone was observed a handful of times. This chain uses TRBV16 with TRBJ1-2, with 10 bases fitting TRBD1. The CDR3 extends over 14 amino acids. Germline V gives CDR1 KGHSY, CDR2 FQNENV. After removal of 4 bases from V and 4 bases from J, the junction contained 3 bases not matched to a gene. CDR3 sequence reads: CASSLGQGVYGYTF. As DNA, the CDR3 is TGTGCCAGCAGCCTCGGACAGGGGGTCTATGGCTACACCTTC.

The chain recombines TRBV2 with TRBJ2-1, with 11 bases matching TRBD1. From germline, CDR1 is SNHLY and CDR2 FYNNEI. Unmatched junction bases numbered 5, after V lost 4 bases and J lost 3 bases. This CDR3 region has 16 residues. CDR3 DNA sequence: TGTGCCAGCAGTGCTATAGGGACAGGGGGCTACAATGAGCAGTTCTTC. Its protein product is CASSAIGTGGYNEQFF.

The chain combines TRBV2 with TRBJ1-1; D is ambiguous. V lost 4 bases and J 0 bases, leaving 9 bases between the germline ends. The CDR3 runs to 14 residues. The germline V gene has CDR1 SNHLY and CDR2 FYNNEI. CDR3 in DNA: TGTGCCAGCAGTGTTGGCACGATGAACACTGAAGCTTTCTTT. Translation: CASSVGTMNTEAFF.

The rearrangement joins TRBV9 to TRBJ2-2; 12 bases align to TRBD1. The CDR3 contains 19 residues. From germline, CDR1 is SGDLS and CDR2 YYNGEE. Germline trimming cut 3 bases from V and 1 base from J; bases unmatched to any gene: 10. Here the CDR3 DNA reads TGTGCCAGCAGCGAACCGGGACAGGGGGCGGCGAGGAACACCGGGGAGCTGTTTTTT. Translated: CASSEPGQGAARNTGELFF.

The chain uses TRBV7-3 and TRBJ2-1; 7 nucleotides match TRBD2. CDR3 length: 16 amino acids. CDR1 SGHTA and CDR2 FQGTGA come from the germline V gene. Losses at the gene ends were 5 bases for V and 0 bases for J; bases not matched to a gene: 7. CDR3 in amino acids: CASSVSSGSSYNEQFF. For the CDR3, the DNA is TGTGCCAGCAGCGTTTCTAGCGGTAGCTCCTACAATGAGCAGTTCTTC.

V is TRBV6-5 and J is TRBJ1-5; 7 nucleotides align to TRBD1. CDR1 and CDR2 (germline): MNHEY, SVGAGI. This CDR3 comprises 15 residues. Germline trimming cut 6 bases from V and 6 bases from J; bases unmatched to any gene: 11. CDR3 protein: CASSYTGVSGQPQHF. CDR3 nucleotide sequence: TGTGCCAGCAGCTACACAGGGGTATCCGGTCAGCCCCAGCATTTT.

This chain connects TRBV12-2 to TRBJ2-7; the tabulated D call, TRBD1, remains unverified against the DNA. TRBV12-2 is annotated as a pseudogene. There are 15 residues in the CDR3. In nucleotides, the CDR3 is TGTGCAAGTCGCTTAGCGGCATATGGCCCCTACGAGCAGTACTTC. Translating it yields CASRLAAYGPYEQYF.

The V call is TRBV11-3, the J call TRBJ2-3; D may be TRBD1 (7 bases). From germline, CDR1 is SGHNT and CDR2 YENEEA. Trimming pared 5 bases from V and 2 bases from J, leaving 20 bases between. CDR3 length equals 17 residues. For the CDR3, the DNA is TGTGCCAGCAGCCAGCGACAGGGAGGTCCCTACACAGATACGCAGTATTTT. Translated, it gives CASSQRQGGPYTDTQYF.

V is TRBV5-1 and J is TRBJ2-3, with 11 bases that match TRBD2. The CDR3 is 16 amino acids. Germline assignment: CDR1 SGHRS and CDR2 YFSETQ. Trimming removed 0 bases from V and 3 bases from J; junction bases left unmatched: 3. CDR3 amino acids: CASSLALAGGTDTQYF. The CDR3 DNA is TGCGCCAGCAGCTTGGCCCTAGCGGGAGGAACAGATACGCAGTATTTT.

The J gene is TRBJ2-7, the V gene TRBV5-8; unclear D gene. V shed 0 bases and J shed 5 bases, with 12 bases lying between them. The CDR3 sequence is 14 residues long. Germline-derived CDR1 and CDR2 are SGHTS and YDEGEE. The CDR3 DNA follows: TGTGCCAGCAGCTTGGCCGCGGAGAGTAACGAGCAGTACGTC. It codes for CASSLAAESNEQYV.

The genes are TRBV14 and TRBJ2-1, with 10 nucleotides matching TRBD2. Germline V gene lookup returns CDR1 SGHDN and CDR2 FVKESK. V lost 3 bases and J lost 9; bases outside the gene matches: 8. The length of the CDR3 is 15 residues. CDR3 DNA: TGTGCCAGCAGCCAGATAGCGGGAGGCCTAAGTGAGCAGTTCTTC. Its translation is CASSQIAGGLSEQFF.

The CDR3 DNA sequence: TGCAGCGTTGAAGTCAACAGTGGAAACACCATATATTTT. Translating gives CSVEVNSGNTIYF. The gene calls are TRBV29-1 and TRBJ1-3; no clear D gene. The V gene lost 1 base and the J gene lost 3 bases, with 7 bases spanning the gap. CDR3 length equals 13 residues. Germline V gene data show CDR1 as SQVTM and CDR2 as ANQGSEA.

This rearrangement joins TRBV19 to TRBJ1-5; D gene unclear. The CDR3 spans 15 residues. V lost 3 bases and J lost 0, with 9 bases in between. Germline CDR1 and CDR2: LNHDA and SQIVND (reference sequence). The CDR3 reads CASSIQHYSNQPQHF. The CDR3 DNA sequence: TGTGCCAGTAGTATCCAACACTATAGCAATCAGCCCCAGCATTTT.

DNA of the CDR3: TGTGCCAGCAGTGAGGATAGAGCCCGGTGGGGCAATGAGCAGTTCTTC. The encoded protein is CASSEDRARWGNEQFF. The chain employs TRBV2 and TRBJ2-1; no clear D. This CDR3 contains 16 residues. Trimming took 3 bases from V and 6 from J, leaving 18 bases between them. Germline CDR1 SNHLY, CDR2 FYNNEI.

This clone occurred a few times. CDR3 coding DNA: TGTGCCACCAGCAGAGATGGGAATTCACCCCTCCACTTT. Translated: CATSRDGNSPLHF. This chain links TRBV15 with TRBJ1-6; D is uncertain. Trimming shortened V by 0 bases and J by 7 bases, and 4 bases separated the two germline ends. The CDR3 runs 13 residues. Germline CDR1 and CDR2: LNHNV and YYDKDF (reference sequence). Together with reference TRBV15 and TRBJ1-6, the CDR3 gives the full variable domain: DAMVIQNPRYQVTQFGKPVTLSCSQTLNHNVMYWYQQKSSQAPKLLFHYYDKDFNNEADTPDNFQSRRPNTSFCFLDIRSPGLGDTAMYLCATSRDGNSPLHFGNGTRLTVT.

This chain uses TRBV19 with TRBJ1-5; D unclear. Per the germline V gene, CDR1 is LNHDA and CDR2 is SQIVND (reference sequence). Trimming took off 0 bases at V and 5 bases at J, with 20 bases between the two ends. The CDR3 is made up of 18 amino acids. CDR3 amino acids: CASSIDAHKEGVHQPQHF. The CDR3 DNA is TGTGCCAGTAGTATAGATGCCCACAAGGAAGGTGTTCATCAGCCCCAGCATTTT. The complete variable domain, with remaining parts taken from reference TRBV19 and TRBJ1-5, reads DGGITQSPKYLFRKEGQNVTLSCEQNLNHDAMYWYRQDPGQGLRLIYYSQIVNDFQKGDIAEGYSVSREKKESFPLTVTSAQKNPTAFYLCASSIDAHKEGVHQPQHFGDGTRLSIL.

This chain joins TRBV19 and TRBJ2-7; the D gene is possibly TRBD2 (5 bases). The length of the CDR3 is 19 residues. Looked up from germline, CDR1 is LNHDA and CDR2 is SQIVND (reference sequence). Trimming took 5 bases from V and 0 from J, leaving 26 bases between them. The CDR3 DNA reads TGTGCCAGTAGTTTAAGTCAGCGGTCCTCAAAGTCCCCCTCCTACGAGCAGTACGTC. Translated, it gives CASSLSQRSSKSPSYEQYV.

CDR3 coding DNA: TGTGCCAGCAGTGACAGGTGGAAGAAGACTGAAGCTTTCTTT. Amino acid sequence: CASSDRWKKTEAFF. The rearrangement joins TRBV6-1 to TRBJ1-1; D is undetermined. Germline CDR1 MNHNS, CDR2 SASEGT. V gave up 3 bases and J gave up 5 bases, with 13 bases separating them. This CDR3 comprises 14 residues.

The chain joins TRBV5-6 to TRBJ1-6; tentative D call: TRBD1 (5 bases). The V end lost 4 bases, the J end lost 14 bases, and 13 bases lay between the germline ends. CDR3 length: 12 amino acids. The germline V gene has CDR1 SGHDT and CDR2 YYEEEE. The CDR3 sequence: CASSLGGGALHF. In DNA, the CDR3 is TGTGCCAGCAGCCTCGGCGGGGGGGCCCTCCACTTT.

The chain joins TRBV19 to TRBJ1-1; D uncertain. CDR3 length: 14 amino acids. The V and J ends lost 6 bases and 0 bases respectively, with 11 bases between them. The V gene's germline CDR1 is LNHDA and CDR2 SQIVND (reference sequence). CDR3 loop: CASRSGLLNTEAFF. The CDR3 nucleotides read TGTGCCAGTAGATCAGGACTTTTGAACACTGAAGCTTTCTTT.

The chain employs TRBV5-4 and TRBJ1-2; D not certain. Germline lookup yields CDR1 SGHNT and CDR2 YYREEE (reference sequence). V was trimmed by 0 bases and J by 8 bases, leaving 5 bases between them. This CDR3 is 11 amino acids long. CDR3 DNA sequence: TGTGCCAGCAGCTTGGGGACGGGCTACACCTTC. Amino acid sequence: CASSLGTGYTF.

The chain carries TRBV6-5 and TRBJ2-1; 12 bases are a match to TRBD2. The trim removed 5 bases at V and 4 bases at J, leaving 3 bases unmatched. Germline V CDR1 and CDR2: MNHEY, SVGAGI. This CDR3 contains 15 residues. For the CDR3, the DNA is TGTGCCAGCAGTCCTGGACTAGCGGGATACAATGAGCAGTTCTTC. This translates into CASSPGLAGYNEQFF.

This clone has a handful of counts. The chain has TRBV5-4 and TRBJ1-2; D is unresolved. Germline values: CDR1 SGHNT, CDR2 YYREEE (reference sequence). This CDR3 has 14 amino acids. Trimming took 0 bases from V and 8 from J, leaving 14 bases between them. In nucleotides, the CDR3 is TGTGCCAGCAGCTTGGGAGGAGGCACGACCGGCTACACCTTC. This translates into CASSLGGGTTGYTF.